The 22 T cell receptor beta chains given below trace back to one sample, sequenced in a study of T-cell memory formation after mild COVID-19. TCRdb re-analysed the 5' RACE reads in MiXCR, keeping a single row per CDR3 protein. Seen here are about 190,000 distinct CDR3 sequences, about 18% observed once, and the top ten hold 2% to 3%. The sequenced sample was PBMCs or a T cell subset sorted from them (not recorded which). These receptors were obtained from an adult woman who had mild COVID-19 (a few samples of this study predate the infection). Cell type and time point are not known.

This chain joins TRBV9 and TRBJ1-2, with 8 bases that match TRBD1. Germline CDR1 and CDR2: SGDLS and YYNGEE. The CDR3 is 16 amino acids. After removal of 4 bases from V and 5 bases from J, the junction contained 13 bases not matched to a gene. In DNA form, the CDR3 reads TGTGCCAGCAGCCCCTCAAGGCAGGGGGCGGGATATGGCTACACCTTC. Translation: CASSPSRQGAGYGYTF.

This clonotype was detected a few times. This sequence joins TRBV6-2 or TRBV6-3 and TRBJ2-6; a weak D match, TRBD1 (6 bases). CDR3 length: 15 residues. Trimming took 4 bases from V and 2 from J, leaving 9 bases between them. Germline CDR1 reads MNHEY; CDR2 reads SVGEGT. CDR3 sequence (DNA): TGTGCCAGCAGTTCAGGACAGCCTGGGGCCAACGTCCTGACTTTC. It encodes CASSSGQPGANVLTF.

This sequence joins TRBV18 and TRBJ2-6; D is uncertain. The ends were cut back, 8 bases at V and 0 bases at J, with 8 bases in the middle. The CDR3 sequence is 14 residues long. CDR1 KGHSH and CDR2 LQKENI come from the germline V gene. The CDR3 loop reads CASHRGSGANVLTF. The CDR3 DNA reads TGTGCCAGCCACCGCGGCTCTGGGGCCAACGTCCTGACTTTC.

This clonotype occurred a few times. The rearrangement links TRBV7-6 to TRBJ2-2; no clear D gene. The V end lost 4 bases, the J end lost 2 bases, and 5 bases lay between the germline ends. The CDR3 has 13 amino acids. In germline, CDR1 is SGHVS, CDR2 FNYEAQ. The CDR3 here is CASSSLNTGELFF. CDR3 coding DNA: TGTGCCAGCAGCTCATTAAACACCGGGGAGCTGTTTTTT.

The rearrangement links TRBV12-3 or TRBV12-4 to TRBJ2-3; no firm D call. The CDR3 covers 13 residues. V dropped 3 bases and J dropped 4 bases, with 8 bases sitting between them. CDR3 sequence (DNA): TGTGCCAGCAGTTTGCCGCCGTCAGATACGCAGTATTTT. Its translation: CASSLPPSDTQYF.

The chain links TRBV6-5 to TRBJ2-4, with 9 bases aligning to TRBD1. CDR1 and CDR2 from the germline V gene are MNHEY and SVGAGI. Germline trimming cut 4 bases from V and 7 bases from J; bases unmatched to any gene: 8. The CDR3 covers 15 residues. In DNA, the CDR3 is TGTGCCAGCAGTTTCACAGGGGGCGCAATGAACATTCAGTACTTC. Translation: CASSFTGGAMNIQYF.

V and J are TRBV20-1 and TRBJ1-5; D remains ambiguous. V gave up 8 bases and J gave up 3 bases, with 17 bases separating them. Germline V CDR1 and CDR2: DFQATT, SNEGSKA (reference sequence). The CDR3 runs to 14 residues. In nucleotides, the CDR3 is TGCAGTTCTAAATCGGGAGGAGTCAATCAGCCCCAGCATTTT. Its translation is CSSKSGGVNQPQHF.

This clonotype was counted only a few times. The genes are TRBV11-2 and TRBJ2-1, with D unclear. The germline V and J ends were trimmed by 2 bases and 8 bases, with 10 bases remaining between them. CDR1 SGHAT and CDR2 FQNNGV come from the germline V gene. The CDR3 runs to 13 residues. CDR3 sequence reads: CASSLTRSDEQFF. The CDR3, as DNA: TGTGCCAGCAGCTTAACCAGGTCTGATGAGCAGTTCTTC.

This clonotype turned up a few times. The chain combines TRBV5-5 with TRBJ2-7; TRBD1 or TRBD2 may be the D gene (6 bases each). Germline values: CDR1 SGHKS, CDR2 YYEKEE (reference sequence). There are 15 residues in the CDR3. V lost 0 bases, J lost 4 bases, and 14 bases lay in between. The CDR3 protein is CASSLASGAQYEQYF. In nucleotides, the CDR3 is TGTGCCAGCAGCTTGGCCTCGGGGGCCCAATACGAGCAGTACTTC.

The V and J genes are TRBV12-3 or TRBV12-4 and TRBJ1-5; D is unresolved. The V end lost 7 bases, the J end lost 2 bases, and 12 bases lay between the germline ends. This CDR3 comprises 14 residues. CDR3 bases: TGTGCCAGCACTGAAAACCGGGGCAATCAGCCCCAGCATTTT. Its translation: CASTENRGNQPQHF.

This clonotype was counted only a few times. The chain employs TRBV12-3 or TRBV12-4 and TRBJ1-6; weak D call: TRBD1 (5 bases). The ends were cut back, 4 bases at V and 9 bases at J, with 10 bases in the middle. This CDR3 spans 13 amino acids. DNA for the CDR3: TGTGCCAGCAGTTCGGCCGGGGCTTCACCCCTCCACTTT. Amino acids: CASSSAGASPLHF.

V and J are TRBV14 and TRBJ2-1, with TRBD2 as a possible D gene (6 bases). CDR1 and CDR2 (germline): SGHDN, FVKESK. Between the trimmed V and J ends, which lost 2 bases and 10 bases, there was a span of 12 bases. The CDR3 covers 13 residues. Here the CDR3 reads CASSQSGPREQFF. The CDR3 DNA follows: TGTGCCAGCAGCCAAAGCGGGCCACGAGAGCAGTTCTTC.

The genes are TRBV2 and TRBJ2-1, with 12 bases aligning to TRBD2. The CDR3 covers 15 residues. Germline V CDR1 and CDR2: SNHLY, FYNNEI. With V trimmed by 8 bases and J by 5 bases, 7 bases remained unmatched. DNA of the CDR3: TGTGCCAGCCGACTAGCGGGAGTTGGGAACAATGAGCAGTTCTTC. It is translated as CASRLAGVGNNEQFF.

This clonotype has just a few counts. The chain couples TRBV4-1 to TRBJ2-3, with D tentatively TRBD2 (5 bases). V was pared by 3 bases and J by 11 bases, with 18 bases between. CDR1 is MGHRA, CDR2 YSYEKL, per germline. CDR3 size: 14 residues. This chain's CDR3 is CASSQGAWHLGQYF. For the CDR3, the DNA is TGCGCCAGCAGCCAGGGAGCTTGGCATCTGGGGCAGTATTTT.

This chain joins TRBV7-2 and TRBJ2-7; D unclear. Germline V lookup: CDR1 SGHTA, CDR2 FQGNSA. The ends were cut back, 4 bases at V and 0 bases at J, with 7 bases in the middle. This CDR3 region has 13 residues. DNA for the CDR3: TGTGCCAGCAGCTCCCCTATCTCCTACGAGCAGTACTTC. Translating it yields CASSSPISYEQYF. Based on the CDR3 plus reference TRBV7-2 and TRBJ2-7, the full variable domain is GAGVSQSPSNKVTEKGKDVELRCDPISGHTALYWYRQSLGQGLEFLIYFQGNSAPDKSGLPSDRFSAERTGGSVSTLTIQRTQQEDSAVYLCASSSPISYEQYFGPGTRLTVT.

This clonotype has more than one count but fewer than ten. This rearrangement joins TRBV15 to TRBJ2-5; D tentatively reads TRBD1 or TRBD2 (6 bases each). V was trimmed by 9 bases and J by 5 bases, leaving 13 bases between them. The CDR3 has 12 amino acids. Germline V gene lookup returns CDR1 LNHNV and CDR2 YYDKDF (reference sequence). The CDR3 sequence: CATKEGGETQYF. The CDR3 coding sequence is TGTGCCACGAAGGAGGGGGGCGAGACCCAGTACTTC.

The chain carries TRBV5-6 and TRBJ2-7; tentatively, D is TRBD2 (5 bases). V gave up 1 base and J gave up 10 bases, with 12 bases separating them. CDR3 size: 12 residues. Looked up from germline, CDR1 is SGHDT and CDR2 is YYEEEE. Here the CDR3 reads CASSLTGDNQYF. The CDR3 region has the DNA TGTGCCAGCAGCTTGACCGGGGATAATCAGTACTTC.

This clonotype was detected a few times. V and J are TRBV5-1 and TRBJ2-1; 13 nucleotides line up with TRBD2. J lost 5 bases, V lost 0 bases, and 5 bases had no gene match. The germline V gene has CDR1 SGHRS and CDR2 YFSETQ. The CDR3 contains 17 residues. The CDR3 protein is CASSLAGGTSGNNEQFF. CDR3 DNA sequence: TGCGCCAGCAGCTTGGCGGGCGGGACTAGCGGGAACAATGAGCAGTTCTTC.

The table lists this clonotype with a count of one. The chain has TRBV10-3 and TRBJ2-5; D perhaps matches TRBD1 (6 bases). Germline V gives CDR1 ENHRY, CDR2 SYGVKD. Trimming took 6 bases from V and 2 from J, leaving 10 bases between them. This CDR3 is 13 amino acids long. CDR3 amino acids: CAIRGTPQETQYF. The CDR3 DNA sequence: TGTGCCATCAGGGGGACACCTCAAGAGACCCAGTACTTC.

V usage is TRBV20-1 and J usage is TRBJ2-4; perhaps TRBD2 as D (5 bases). Per the germline V gene, CDR1 is DFQATT and CDR2 is SNEGSKA (reference sequence). Trimming removed 0 bases from V and 8 bases from J, with 14 bases in between. The CDR3 is 14 amino acids. The CDR3 nucleotides are TGCAGTGCTAGAGATAGAGGAGGTGGTGACATTCAGTACTTC. It encodes CSARDRGGGDIQYF.

The chain carries TRBV12-3 or TRBV12-4 and TRBJ2-3; tentative D call: TRBD2 (5 bases). V lost 4 bases, J lost 6 bases, and 14 bases lay in between. The CDR3 is 14 residues long. The CDR3 bases are TGTGCCAGCAGTTCGCGTCCACTAGAGGATACGCAGTATTTT. It yields the protein CASSSRPLEDTQYF.

This clonotype has only a few counts. This chain links TRBV20-1 with TRBJ1-5; the D is unclear. Trimming took 3 bases from V and 0 from J, leaving 18 bases between them. The CDR3 spans 17 residues. Per the germline V gene, CDR1 is DFQATT and CDR2 is SNEGSKA (reference sequence). The CDR3 sequence: CSASQISGSYSNQPQHF. CDR3 DNA sequence: TGCAGTGCTAGTCAGATCTCCGGTTCCTATAGCAATCAGCCCCAGCATTTT.